This T cell receptor beta chain appears in the sequencing data of a study of blood T cell repertoires in COVID-19. Study-level background: Some COVID-19 samples were acute and others convalescent; all came from the United States, Italy and Spain. PBMCs, B-cell-depleted T cells, or T cells were the source of the cDNA or gDNA that made up the material.

Authors' methods: Amplification of reference gene primers was used by the study to estimate nucleated cell counts. Sequenced by immunoSEQ multiplex PCR; TCRdb stores in-frame clones only, minus some. The D gene and trimming were derived from the DNA, and the V and J assignments and clone size from that table. The table includes about 140,000 clones, 80% to 90% detected once. V lost 6 bases and J lost 5, with 17 bases in between. The CDR3 is made up of 15 amino acids. Germline V gene lookup returns CDR1 LGHNA and CDR2 YNFKEQ. The chain combines TRBV4-2 with TRBJ1-3; weak D call: TRBD1 (5 bases). The TCR sequence derives from a middle-aged man with active COVID-19. The sequencing sample was made of peripheral blood. The CDR3 sequence is CASSTARELRNTIYF. The CDR3 DNA sequence: TGTGCCAGCAGTACGGCCAGGGAACTCCGAAACACCATATATTTT.